These 18 T cell receptor beta chains came from one sample sequenced in a study of blood T cell repertoires in COVID-19. Sequencing used immunoSEQ multiplex PCR; TCRdb keeps in-frame clones, though not all of them. Of over 80,000 clones in the sample, about nine tenths are singletons; the top ten hold 8% to 10%. The sequencing sample was made of peripheral blood. The receptors were gathered from a man aged 50-60 years with acute or convalescent COVID-19.

The chain carries TRBV19 and TRBJ1-1; TRBD1 agrees at 10 bases. This CDR3 has 15 residues. Germline-derived CDR1 and CDR2 are LNHDA and SQIVND (reference sequence). V gave up 5 bases and J gave up 4 bases; unmatched junction bases: 7. In DNA, the CDR3 is TGTGCCAGTAGTCCCCGGACAGGGGGGGCCACTGAAGCTTTCTTT. It translates to CASSPRTGGATEAFF.

The rearrangement joins TRBV5-1 to TRBJ1-4; the D is unclear. Trimming pared 4 bases from V and 0 bases from J, leaving 13 bases between. Germline assignment: CDR1 SGHRS and CDR2 YFSETQ. The CDR3 sequence is 16 residues long. CDR3 nucleotide sequence: TGCGCCAGCAGCCCTAGATCCGATACAACTAATGAAAAACTGTTTTTT. This sequence encodes CASSPRSDTTNEKLFF.

This chain links TRBV2 with TRBJ2-2; perhaps TRBD2 as D (6 bases). From germline, CDR1 is SNHLY and CDR2 FYNNEI. Between the trimmed V and J ends, which lost 7 bases and 6 bases, there was a span of 18 bases. The CDR3 consists of 15 residues. The CDR3 DNA follows: TGTGCCAGCATAAATGAGACTAGAGGTGCCGGGGAGCTGTTTTTT. This translates into CASINETRGAGELFF.

V and J are TRBV11-2 and TRBJ1-1; D is undetermined. Trimming left V 5 bases short and J 1 base short, with 14 bases between. CDR1 SGHAT and CDR2 FQNNGV come from the germline V gene. The CDR3 is made up of 15 amino acids. CDR3 bases: TGTGCCAGCAGCCCGATCCCAGCAGGGAACACTGAAGCTTTCTTT. Its protein is CASSPIPAGNTEAFF.

The genes are TRBV27 and TRBJ2-6; 10 nucleotides agree with TRBD1. Germline V gives CDR1 MNHEY, CDR2 SMNVEV (reference sequence). The CDR3 covers 16 residues. V lost 2 bases and J lost 8; bases outside the gene matches: 6. CDR3 bases: TGTGCCAGCAGTTTAGGTGGGACAGGGGTTACCAACGTCCTGACTTTC. It codes for CASSLGGTGVTNVLTF.

The rearrangement links TRBV7-2 to TRBJ2-4; the match to TRBD2 covers 10 bases. Germline V CDR1 and CDR2: SGHTA, FQGNSA. Trimming at V came to 5 bases and at J to 7 bases, leaving 8 bases not matched to a gene. The CDR3 contains 15 residues. The CDR3: CASSPSLAGVNIQYF. CDR3 nucleotides: TGTGCCAGCAGCCCCTCTCTAGCGGGGGTTAACATTCAGTACTTC.

This clone was seen a single time. This chain joins TRBV24-1 and TRBJ2-1, with D possibly matching TRBD1 (5 bases). This CDR3 region has 13 residues. CDR1 KGHDR and CDR2 SFDVKD come from the germline V gene. Between the trimmed V and J ends, which lost 3 bases and 8 bases, there was a span of 10 bases. CDR3 sequence reads: CATSDPGIDEQFF. The CDR3 region has the DNA TGTGCCACCAGTGATCCAGGGATAGATGAGCAGTTCTTC.

The DNA for the CDR3 is TGTGCCAGCAGTTACCAGCGGGGGTCCTACAATGAGCAGTTCTTC. Residues: CASSYQRGSYNEQFF. The V gene is TRBV6-6, the J gene TRBJ2-1; 8 bases are a match to TRBD2. V gave up 2 bases and J gave up 1 base; unmatched junction bases: 1. This CDR3 is 15 amino acids long. Germline V lookup: CDR1 MNHNY, CDR2 SVGAGI (reference sequence).

This rearrangement joins TRBV9 to TRBJ1-1, with a weak D call TRBD1 (6 bases). Germline V lookup: CDR1 SGDLS, CDR2 YYNGEE. The CDR3 length is 13 residues. Trimming removed 5 bases at V and 7 bases at J, with 15 bases between. The CDR3 coding sequence is TGTGCCAGCAGTATTCAGGGGAGAGGTGAAGCTTTCTTT. Protein sequence: CASSIQGRGEAFF.

This clone has only one observation. The chain employs TRBV19 and TRBJ2-3; possibly TRBD2 for D (5 bases). Germline CDR1 and CDR2: LNHDA and SQIVND (reference sequence). V was cut by 3 bases and J by 2 bases, with 12 bases left in between. CDR3 size: 15 residues. CDR3 DNA sequence: TGTGCCAGTAGTATTTTGGACTCTGCCACAGATACGCAGTATTTT. It encodes CASSILDSATDTQYF.

In DNA, the CDR3 is TGTGCCAGCAGCGCGGGCCCCGCCGGTTCACCCCTCCACTTT. Protein: CASSAGPAGSPLHF. This sequence joins TRBV7-3 and TRBJ1-6; the D is unclear. The CDR3 is 14 residues long. Per the germline V gene, CDR1 is SGHTA and CDR2 is FQGTGA. The V and J ends lost 5 bases and 9 bases respectively, with 14 bases between them.

CDR3 DNA: TGTGCAGTAGCGGGGGGCTCCTACAATGAGCAGTTCTTC. It specifies CAVAGGSYNEQFF. This rearrangement joins TRBV3-1 (or the pseudogene TRBV3-2) to TRBJ2-1, with 10 bases matching TRBD2. CDR3 length equals 13 residues. Germline CDR1 reads LGHDT; CDR2 reads YNNKEL (reference sequence).

Here the CDR3 reads CASSLLPPQELDQPQHF. The CDR3 nucleotides read TGTGCCAGCAGCCTACTCCCCCCCCAAGAGCTGGATCAGCCCCAGCATTTT. The V call is TRBV7-8, the J call TRBJ1-5; D call uncertain. The CDR3 runs 17 residues. Trimming took 5 bases from V and 5 from J, leaving 22 bases between them. The germline V gene has CDR1 SGHVS and CDR2 FQNEAQ.

The rearrangement uses TRBV20-1 and TRBJ1-1, with D perhaps TRBD1 (6 bases). The germline gives CDR1 DFQATT, CDR2 SNEGSKA (reference sequence). The CDR3 totals 11 residues. Trimming stripped 7 bases from V and 3 bases from J, with 9 bases between. The CDR3 coding sequence is TGCAGTGGGCAGGGGTACACTGAAGCTTTCTTT. This codes for CSGQGYTEAFF.

This rearrangement joins TRBV5-1 to TRBJ2-5, with 11 bases lining up with TRBD2. Germline V gene data show CDR1 as SGHRS and CDR2 as YFSETQ. V was pared by 3 bases and J by 5 bases, with 9 bases of the junction left unmatched. This CDR3 is 16 amino acids long. The CDR3 spells CASSSNSGGAEETQYF. The CDR3, as DNA: TGCGCCAGCAGCTCAAATAGCGGGGGGGCCGAGGAGACCCAGTACTTC.

This clone came up once. The rearrangement uses TRBV11-2 and TRBJ1-1; D unclear. Germline V CDR1 and CDR2: SGHAT, FQNNGV. This CDR3 has 13 residues. Trimming cost V 5 bases and J 2 bases, with 9 bases left between them. CDR3 nucleotide sequence: TGTGCCAGCAGCCACGGTCCAAACACTGAAGCTTTCTTT. Translated, it gives CASSHGPNTEAFF.

This chain links TRBV2 with TRBJ1-1; D not certain. The germline V and J ends were trimmed by 10 bases and 1 base, with 16 bases remaining between them. This CDR3 has 14 residues. Germline V gene data show CDR1 as SNHLY and CDR2 as FYNNEI. In DNA form, the CDR3 reads TGTGCCACCCGACATCCTCTTTCGAACACTGAAGCTTTCTTT. Its protein product is CATRHPLSNTEAFF.

The gene calls are TRBV11-2 and TRBJ1-2; TRBD1 agrees at 11 bases. Germline V gives CDR1 SGHAT, CDR2 FQNNGV. The J segment lost 8 bases and the V segment lost 1 base, leaving 6 bases of the junction unmatched. The CDR3 is 15 residues long. In DNA form, the CDR3 reads TGTGCCAGCAGCTTAGCCGGACAGGGGGCGCAAGGCTACACCTTC. Translating gives CASSLAGQGAQGYTF.